This passage covers 11 T cell receptor beta chains from one sample sequenced in a study of CD8+ T cells in alopecia areata. RNA was isolated and reverse transcribed to cDNA, the sequencing template. Sequencing used immunoSEQ multiplex PCR; TCRdb keeps in-frame clones, though not all of them. The sample shows 75,000 to 100,000 clones, 35% to 45% of them seen only once. Sequenced material: CD4+ T cells sorted from blood. The source of these receptors is a human donor with alopecia areata.

This clone was picked up one time. V is TRBV30 and J is TRBJ1-1; 7 nucleotides align to TRBD1. The trim removed 8 bases at V and 0 bases at J, leaving 9 bases unmatched. The germline CDR1 and CDR2 sequences are GTSNPN and SVGIG (reference sequence). The CDR3 is 14 residues long. The CDR3 protein is CAGRRGPVNTEAFF. Written as DNA, the CDR3 is TGTGCCGGCCGGAGGGGGCCGGTGAACACTGAAGCTTTCTTT.

A few counts support this clone. The gene calls are TRBV29-1 and TRBJ2-4; 10 bases map to TRBD2. The V gene end was trimmed by 4 bases and the J gene end by 4 bases; junction bases not matched to a gene: 10. CDR3 size: 16 residues. Germline CDR1 SQVTM, CDR2 ANQGSEA. The CDR3 coding sequence is TGCAGCGTTGCCGGGGTAGGACTAGCGGCAAAAAACATTCAGTACTTC. Translation: CSVAGVGLAAKNIQYF.

The rearrangement joins TRBV2 to TRBJ2-1, with 7 bases matching TRBD2. Germline V gene lookup returns CDR1 SNHLY and CDR2 FYNNEI. CDR3 length: 18 amino acids. The V and J ends lost 3 bases and 4 bases, in that order; junction bases with no gene match: 15. CDR3 nucleotide sequence: TGTGCCAGCAGTGACCTGGGGCTAGCGGACCTCATGTACAATGAGCAGTTCTTC. Its translation is CASSDLGLADLMYNEQFF.

There are a few counts of this clone. V gene TRBV4-1 combines with J gene TRBJ2-7; the D gene is possibly TRBD2 (5 bases). The CDR3 has 16 amino acids. The V gene's germline CDR1 is MGHRA and CDR2 YSYEKL. V dropped 1 base and J dropped 0 bases, with 13 bases sitting between them. The CDR3 bases are TGCGCCAGCAGCCAAGGCCCGGGGTCTAGCTCCTACGAGCAGTACTTC. Amino acid sequence: CASSQGPGSSSYEQYF.

V gene TRBV30 combines with J gene TRBJ2-7; 7 nucleotides line up with TRBD1. CDR1 is GTSNPN and CDR2 is SVGIG in the germline V gene (reference sequence). The CDR3 is made up of 11 amino acids. Trimming cost V 5 bases and J 5 bases; bases outside gene matches: 3. In nucleotides, the CDR3 is TGTGCCTGGGGACAGGACCACGAGCAGTACTTC. Its translation: CAWGQDHEQYF.

This clone has a handful of counts. V is TRBV4-3 and J is TRBJ1-2; no clear D gene. Germline CDR1 and CDR2: LGHNA and YSLEER. Trimming removed 0 bases at V and 5 bases at J, with 7 bases between. This CDR3 spans 13 amino acids. The CDR3 is CASSQEGSYGYTF. CDR3 in DNA: TGCGCCAGCAGCCAAGAAGGGAGTTATGGCTACACCTTC.

The rearrangement joins TRBV29-1 to TRBJ1-2; D remains unclear. With 6 bases removed from V and 3 bases from J, the gap between germline ends came to 14 bases. CDR3 length: 13 amino acids. Germline V gene lookup returns CDR1 SQVTM and CDR2 ANQGSEA. The CDR3 region is CSVSRPADYGYTF. CDR3 bases: TGCAGCGTAAGTCGGCCGGCGGACTATGGCTACACCTTC.

The table lists this clone with a few counts. J is TRBJ2-3 and V is TRBV7-9; maybe TRBD2 (5 bases). The CDR3 spans 16 residues. Germline-derived CDR1 and CDR2 are SEHNR and FQNEAQ (reference sequence). The V end lost 1 base, the J end lost 2 bases, and 13 bases lay between the germline ends. CDR3 loop: CASSLGGGGFTDTQYF. In DNA form, the CDR3 reads TGTGCCAGCAGCTTAGGAGGTGGCGGGTTCACAGATACGCAGTATTTT.

The chain employs TRBV2 and TRBJ2-1, with D perhaps matching TRBD1 (6 bases). Trimming pared 5 bases from V and 0 bases from J, leaving 11 bases between. There are 15 residues in the CDR3. The germline gives CDR1 SNHLY, CDR2 FYNNEI. The CDR3, as DNA: TGTGCCAGCAGTAACAGGGTGAGCTCCTACAATGAGCAGTTCTTC. As protein: CASSNRVSSYNEQFF.

This sequence joins TRBV27 and TRBJ1-5; TRBD1 matches at 8 bases. Germline CDR1 is MNHEY and CDR2 is SMNVEV (reference sequence). The V gene end was trimmed by 2 bases and the J gene end by 6 bases; junction bases not matched to a gene: 3. This CDR3 is built from 14 residues. CDR3 protein: CASSLRGQGQPQHF. In nucleotides, the CDR3 is TGTGCCAGCAGTTTAAGAGGACAGGGTCAGCCCCAGCATTTT.

The rearrangement links TRBV7-3 to TRBJ2-1, with TRBD2 identical over 10 bases. Germline V gene lookup returns CDR1 SGHTA and CDR2 FQGTGA. Trimming took 4 bases from V and 4 from J; bases not matched to a gene: 7. The CDR3 length is 16 residues. The CDR3 sequence is CASSYRSGGAYNEQFF. The CDR3 nucleotides read TGTGCCAGCAGCTACCGAAGCGGGGGGGCGTACAATGAGCAGTTCTTC. The full variable domain, in which reference TRBV7-3 and TRBJ2-1 provide the parts outside the CDR3, is GAGVSQTPSNKVTEKGKYVELRCDPISGHTALYWYRQSLGQGPEFLIYFQGTGAADDSGLPNDRFFAVRPEGSVSTLKIQRTERGDSAVYLCASSYRSGGAYNEQFFGPGTRLTVL.